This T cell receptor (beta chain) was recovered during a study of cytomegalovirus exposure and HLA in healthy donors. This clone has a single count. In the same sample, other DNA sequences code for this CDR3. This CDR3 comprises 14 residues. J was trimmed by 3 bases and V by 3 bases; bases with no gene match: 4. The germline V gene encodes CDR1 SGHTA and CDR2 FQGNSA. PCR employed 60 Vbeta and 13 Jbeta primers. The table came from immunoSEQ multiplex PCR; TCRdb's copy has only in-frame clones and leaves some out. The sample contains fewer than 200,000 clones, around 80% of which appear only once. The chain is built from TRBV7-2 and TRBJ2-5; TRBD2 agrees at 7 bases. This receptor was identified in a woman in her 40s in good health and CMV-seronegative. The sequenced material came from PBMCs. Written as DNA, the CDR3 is TGTGCCAGCAGCTTTCAAGCGGGGAAAGAGACCCAGTACTTC. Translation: CASSFQAGKETQYF.